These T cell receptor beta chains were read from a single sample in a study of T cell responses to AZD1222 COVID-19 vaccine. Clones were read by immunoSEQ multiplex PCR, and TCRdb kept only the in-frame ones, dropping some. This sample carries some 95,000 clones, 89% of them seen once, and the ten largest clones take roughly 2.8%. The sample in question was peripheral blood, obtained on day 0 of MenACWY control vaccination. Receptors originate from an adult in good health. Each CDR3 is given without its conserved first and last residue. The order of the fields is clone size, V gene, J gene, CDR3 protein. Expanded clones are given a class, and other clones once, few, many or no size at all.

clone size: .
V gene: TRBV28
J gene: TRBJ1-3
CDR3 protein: ASSLDNSRDTIY

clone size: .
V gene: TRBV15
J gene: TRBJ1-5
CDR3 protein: ATSRTASNQPQH

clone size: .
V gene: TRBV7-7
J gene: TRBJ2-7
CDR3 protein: ASSQSTGPYYEQY

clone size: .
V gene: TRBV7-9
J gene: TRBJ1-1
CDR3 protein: ASSYSGTELTEAF

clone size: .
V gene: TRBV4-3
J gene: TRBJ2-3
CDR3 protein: ASSQEEASGGRDTQY

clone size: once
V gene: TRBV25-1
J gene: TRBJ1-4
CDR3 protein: ASSEGSGSGGEKLF

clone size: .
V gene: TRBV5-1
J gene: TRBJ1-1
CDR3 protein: ASSPSGDIEAF

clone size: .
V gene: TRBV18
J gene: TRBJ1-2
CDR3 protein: ASSAGNRPHGYT

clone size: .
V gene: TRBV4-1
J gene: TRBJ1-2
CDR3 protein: ASSPDGRGPINYGYT

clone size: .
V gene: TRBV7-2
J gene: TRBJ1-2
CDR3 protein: ASSSSGGYGYT

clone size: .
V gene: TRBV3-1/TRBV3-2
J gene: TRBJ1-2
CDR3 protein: ASSQARTGYGYT

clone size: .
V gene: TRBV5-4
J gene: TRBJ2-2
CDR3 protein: ASSSSGGGELF

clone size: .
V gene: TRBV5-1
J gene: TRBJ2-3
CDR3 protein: ASSSGTSGDTQY

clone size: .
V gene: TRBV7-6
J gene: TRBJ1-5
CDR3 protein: ASSLVGFNQPQH

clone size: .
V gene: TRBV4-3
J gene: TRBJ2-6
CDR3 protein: ASSLFRDGRANVLT

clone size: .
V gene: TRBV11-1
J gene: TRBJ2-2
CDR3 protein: ASSSRIGVTTGELF

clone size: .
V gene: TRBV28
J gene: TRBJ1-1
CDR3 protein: ASVGVTEAF

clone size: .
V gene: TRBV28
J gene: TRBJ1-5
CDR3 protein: ASSLPQGLNQPQH

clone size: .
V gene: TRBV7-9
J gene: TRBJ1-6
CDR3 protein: ASSRNNSPLH

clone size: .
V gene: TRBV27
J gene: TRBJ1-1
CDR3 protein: ASSLKGMNTEAF

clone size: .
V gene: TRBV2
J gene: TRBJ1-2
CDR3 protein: ASSSRQGSNYGYT

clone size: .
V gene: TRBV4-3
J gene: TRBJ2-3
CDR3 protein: ASSQNSGGATDTQY

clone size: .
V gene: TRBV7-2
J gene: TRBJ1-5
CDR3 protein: ASTMSGTQGNQPQH

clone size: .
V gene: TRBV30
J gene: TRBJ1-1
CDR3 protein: AWSPTGAPVNTEAF

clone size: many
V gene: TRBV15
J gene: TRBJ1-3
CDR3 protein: ATSRGVSGNTIY

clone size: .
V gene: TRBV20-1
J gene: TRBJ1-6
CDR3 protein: SPDTGSPLH

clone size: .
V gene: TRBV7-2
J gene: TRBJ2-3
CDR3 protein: ASSSSSVWMPQY

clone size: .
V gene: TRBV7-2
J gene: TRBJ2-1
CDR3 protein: ASSSSGGAYNEQF

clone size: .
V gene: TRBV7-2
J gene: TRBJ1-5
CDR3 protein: ASSPYLGQGFQPQH

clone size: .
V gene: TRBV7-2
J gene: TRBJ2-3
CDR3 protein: ASSFGERSTQY

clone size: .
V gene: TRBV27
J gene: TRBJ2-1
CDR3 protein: ASRDRVAGDVRSEQF

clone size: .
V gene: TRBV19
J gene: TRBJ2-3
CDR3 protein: ASSPGLAGDPDTQY

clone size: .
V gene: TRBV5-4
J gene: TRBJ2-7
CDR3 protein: ASSPSRTHEQY

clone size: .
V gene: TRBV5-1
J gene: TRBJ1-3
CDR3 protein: ASSLDSQSGNTIY

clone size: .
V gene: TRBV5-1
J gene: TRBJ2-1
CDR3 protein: ASSFAAAEQF

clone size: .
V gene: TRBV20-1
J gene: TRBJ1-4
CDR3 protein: SASNQAGEKLF

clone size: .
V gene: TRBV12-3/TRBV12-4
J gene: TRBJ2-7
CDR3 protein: ASSLRGMNEQY

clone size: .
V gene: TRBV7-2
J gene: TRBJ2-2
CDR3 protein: ASSLGLAGTGELF

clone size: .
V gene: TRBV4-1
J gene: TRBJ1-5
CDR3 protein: ASSQIHGLSNQPQH

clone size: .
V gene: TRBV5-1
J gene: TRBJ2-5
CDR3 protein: ASSQGRETQY

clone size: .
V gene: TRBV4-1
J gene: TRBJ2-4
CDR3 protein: ASSPAVAGIKNIQY

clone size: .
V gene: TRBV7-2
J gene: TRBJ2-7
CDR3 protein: ASSSGTGESKQY

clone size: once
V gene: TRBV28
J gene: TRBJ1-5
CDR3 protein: ASSFGQPQH

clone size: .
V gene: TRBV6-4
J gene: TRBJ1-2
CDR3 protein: ASSPDSTFYGYT

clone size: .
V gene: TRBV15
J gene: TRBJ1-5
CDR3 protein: ATSRDPGGNQPQH

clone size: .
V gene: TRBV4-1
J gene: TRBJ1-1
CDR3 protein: ASSQGRAGLNTEAF

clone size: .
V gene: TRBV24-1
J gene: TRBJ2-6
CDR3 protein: ATSEAGTGFPGANVLT

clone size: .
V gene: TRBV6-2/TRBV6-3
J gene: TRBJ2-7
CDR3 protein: ASSTKYEQY

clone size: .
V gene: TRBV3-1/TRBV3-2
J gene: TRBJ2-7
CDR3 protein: ASSQVTSGGAWEQY

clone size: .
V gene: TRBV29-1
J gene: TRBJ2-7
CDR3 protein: SVDTDYEQY

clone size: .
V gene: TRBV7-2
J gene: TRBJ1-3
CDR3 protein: ASKQGSGNTIY

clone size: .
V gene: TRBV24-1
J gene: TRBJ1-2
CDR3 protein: ATSESGGRGYT

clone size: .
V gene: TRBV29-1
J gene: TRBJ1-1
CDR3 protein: SVSNGESEAF

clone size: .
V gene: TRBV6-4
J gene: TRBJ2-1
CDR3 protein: ASSLTSSREQF

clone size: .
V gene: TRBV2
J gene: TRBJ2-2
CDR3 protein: ASSDRRGLLTNTGELF